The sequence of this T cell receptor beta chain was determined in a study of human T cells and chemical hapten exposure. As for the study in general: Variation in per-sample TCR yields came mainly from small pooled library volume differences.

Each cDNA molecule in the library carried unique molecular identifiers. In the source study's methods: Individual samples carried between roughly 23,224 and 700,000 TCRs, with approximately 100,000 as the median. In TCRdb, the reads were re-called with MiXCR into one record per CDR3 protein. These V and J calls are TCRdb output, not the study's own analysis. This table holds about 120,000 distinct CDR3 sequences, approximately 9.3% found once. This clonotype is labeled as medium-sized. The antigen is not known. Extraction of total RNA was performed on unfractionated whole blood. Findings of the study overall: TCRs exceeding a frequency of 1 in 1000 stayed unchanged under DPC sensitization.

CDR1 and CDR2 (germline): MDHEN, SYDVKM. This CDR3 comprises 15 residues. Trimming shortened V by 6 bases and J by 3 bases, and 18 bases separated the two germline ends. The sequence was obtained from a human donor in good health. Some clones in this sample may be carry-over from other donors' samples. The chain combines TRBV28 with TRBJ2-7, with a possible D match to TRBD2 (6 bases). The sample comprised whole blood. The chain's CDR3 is CASSLLGGPLYEQYF. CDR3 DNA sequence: TGTGCCAGCAGCCTACTGGGGGGTCCCCTCTACGAGCAGTACTTC.